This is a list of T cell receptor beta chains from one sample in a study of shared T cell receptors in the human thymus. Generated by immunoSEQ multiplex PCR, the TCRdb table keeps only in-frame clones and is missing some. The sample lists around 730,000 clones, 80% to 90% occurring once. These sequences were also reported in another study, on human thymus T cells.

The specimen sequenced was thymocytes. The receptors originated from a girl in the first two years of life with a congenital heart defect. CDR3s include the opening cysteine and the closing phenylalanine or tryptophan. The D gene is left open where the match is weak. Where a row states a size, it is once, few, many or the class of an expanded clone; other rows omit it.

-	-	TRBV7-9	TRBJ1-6	CASSSYQGPSYNSPLHF	TGTGCCAGCAGCAGCTATCAGGGCCCCTCCTATAATTCACCCCTCCACTTT
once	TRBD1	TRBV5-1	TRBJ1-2	CASSWDRGLGYTF	TGCGCCAGCAGCTGGGACAGGGGGCTTGGCTACACCTTC
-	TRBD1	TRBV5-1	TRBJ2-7	CASTRVEGQGSSYEQYF	TGCGCCAGCACTAGGGTAGAGGGACAGGGAAGCTCCTACGAGCAGTACTTC
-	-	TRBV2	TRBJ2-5	CARRGAATETQYF	TGTGCCCGCCGGGGGGCCGCAACAGAGACCCAGTACTTC
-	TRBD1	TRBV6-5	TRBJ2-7	CASSYRHRDRVEQYF	TGTGCCAGCAGTTATCGACACCGTGACAGGGTCGAGCAGTACTTC
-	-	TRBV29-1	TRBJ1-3	CSVGARDGNTIYF	TGCAGCGTTGGGGCACGTGACGGAAACACCATATATTTT
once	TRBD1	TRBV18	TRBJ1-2	CASSPTKRGGAHYGYTF	TGTGCCAGCTCACCAACCAAGCGAGGGGGCGCGCACTATGGCTACACCTTC
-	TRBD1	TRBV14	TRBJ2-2	CASSRHRGRDTGELFF	TGTGCCAGCAGCCGCCACAGGGGGCGAGACACCGGGGAGCTGTTTTTT
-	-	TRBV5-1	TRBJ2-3	CASSTPLASDTQYF	TGCGCCAGCAGCACACCTCTAGCGTCAGATACGCAGTATTTT
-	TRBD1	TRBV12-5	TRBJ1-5	CASGLVLGTGSQPQHF	TGTGCTAGTGGTTTGGTACTCGGGACAGGAAGTCAGCCCCAGCATTTT
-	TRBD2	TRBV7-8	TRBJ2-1	CASSLDRDSFRGSSYNEQFF	TGTGCCAGCAGCTTAGACCGGGACTCGTTTCGCGGGAGCTCCTACAATGAGCAGTTCTTC